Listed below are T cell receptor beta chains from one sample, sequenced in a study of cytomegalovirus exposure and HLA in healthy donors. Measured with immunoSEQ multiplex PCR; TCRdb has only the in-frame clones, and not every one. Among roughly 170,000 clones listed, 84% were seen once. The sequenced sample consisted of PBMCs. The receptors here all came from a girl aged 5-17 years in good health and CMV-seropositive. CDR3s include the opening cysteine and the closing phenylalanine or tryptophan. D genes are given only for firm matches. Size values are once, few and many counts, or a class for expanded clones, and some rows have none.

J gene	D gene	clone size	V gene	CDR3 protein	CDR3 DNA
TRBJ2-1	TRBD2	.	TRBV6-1	CASSGTSGGGNEQFF	TGTGCCAGCAGTGGGACTAGCGGGGGGGGAAATGAGCAGTTCTTC
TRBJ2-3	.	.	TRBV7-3	CASSSISTDTQYF	TGTGCCAGCAGTAGTATTAGCACAGATACGCAGTATTTT
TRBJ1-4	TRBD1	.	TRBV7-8	CASSLHKIPGQNNEKLFF	TGTGCCAGCAGCCTTCACAAAATTCCGGGACAGAATAATGAAAAACTGTTTTTT
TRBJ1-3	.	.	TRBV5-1	CASSSGLPSSGNTIYF	TGCGCCAGCAGCTCGGGACTGCCGAGCTCTGGAAACACCATATATTTT
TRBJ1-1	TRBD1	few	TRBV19	CASSIETGGETEAFF	TGTGCCAGTAGTATTGAAACAGGGGGAGAGACTGAAGCTTTCTTT
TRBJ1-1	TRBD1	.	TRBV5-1	CASRRDRGRDTEAFF	TGCGCCAGCAGGCGTGACAGGGGGCGAGATACTGAAGCTTTCTTT
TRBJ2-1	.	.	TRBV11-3	CASSPYRDMIRYNEQFF	TGTGCCAGCAGCCCATACCGGGACATGATAAGATACAATGAGCAGTTCTTC
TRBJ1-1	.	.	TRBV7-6	CASSLDRVSTEAFF	TGTGCCAGCAGCTTAGACAGGGTGTCCACTGAAGCTTTCTTT
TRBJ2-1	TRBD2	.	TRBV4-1	CASSSTSGSTYNEQFF	TGCGCCAGCAGCTCGACTAGCGGGTCTACCTACAATGAGCAGTTCTTC
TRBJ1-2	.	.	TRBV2	CASSEFTVNYGYTF	TGTGCCAGCAGTGAATTTACAGTAAACTATGGCTACACCTTC
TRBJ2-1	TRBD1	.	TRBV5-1	CASSPPGPGGNEQFF	TGCGCCAGCAGCCCGCCGGGACCAGGGGGCAATGAGCAGTTCTTC
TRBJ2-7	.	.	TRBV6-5	CASHRVSYEQYF	TGTGCCAGCCACAGGGTATCCTACGAGCAGTACTTC
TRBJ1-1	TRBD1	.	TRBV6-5	CASSSRDRVAAFF	TGTGCCAGCAGTTCCCGGGACAGGGTTGCAGCTTTCTTT
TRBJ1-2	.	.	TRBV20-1	CSASLVSGYTF	TGCAGTGCTAGTCTTGTAAGCGGCTACACCTTC
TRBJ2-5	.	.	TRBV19	CASSLEETQYF	TGTGCCAGTAGCCTCGAGGAGACCCAGTACTTC
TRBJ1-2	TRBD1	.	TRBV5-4	CASSPDSAGGYGYTF	TGTGCCAGCAGCCCCGATTCTGCAGGGGGCTATGGCTACACCTTC
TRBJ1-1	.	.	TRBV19	CASSIGVGKTEAFF	TGTGCCAGTAGTATCGGGGTAGGGAAAACTGAAGCTTTCTTT
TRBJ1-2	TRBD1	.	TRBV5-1	CASSLEGVYRMERDSVYGYTF	TGCGCCAGCAGCTTGGAGGGCGTATACAGGATGGAAAGGGACAGTGTGTATGGCTACACCTTC
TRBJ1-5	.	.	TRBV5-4	CASSSQGYNQPQHF	TGTGCCAGCAGCTCTCAGGGTTACAATCAGCCCCAGCATTTT
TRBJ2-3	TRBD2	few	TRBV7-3	CASSGAGGQDTQYF	TGTGCCAGCAGCGGGGCGGGGGGGCAAGATACGCAGTATTTT
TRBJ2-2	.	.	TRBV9	CASSVGGNTGELFF	TGTGCCAGCAGCGTAGGCGGGAACACCGGGGAGCTGTTTTTT
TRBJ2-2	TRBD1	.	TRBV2	CASSYRTGPGTGELFF	TGTGCCAGCAGTTATAGGACAGGTCCCGGTACCGGGGAGCTGTTTTTT
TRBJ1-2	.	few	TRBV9	CASNSQKTDTNYGYTF	TGTGCCAGCAACAGCCAAAAGACGGACACTAACTATGGCTACACCTTC
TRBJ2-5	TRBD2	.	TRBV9	CASSLVAGGVETQYF	TGTGCCAGCAGCTTAGTAGCGGGGGGCGTGGAGACCCAGTACTTC
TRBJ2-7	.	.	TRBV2	CASSELDRLISYEQYF	TGTGCCAGCAGCGAGTTGGACAGATTAATCTCCTACGAGCAGTACTTC
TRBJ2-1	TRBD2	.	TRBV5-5	CASSGWTSVLPSNEQFF	TGTGCCAGCAGCGGGTGGACTAGTGTATTACCCTCGAATGAGCAGTTCTTC
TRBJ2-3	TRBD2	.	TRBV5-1	CASSSVSGGLATDTQYF	TGCGCCAGCAGCTCTGTGTCCGGGGGACTAGCCACAGATACGCAGTATTTT
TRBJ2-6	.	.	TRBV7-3	CASSFRTSSGANVLTF	TGTGCCAGCAGCTTCAGGACTTCCTCTGGGGCCAACGTCCTGACTTTC
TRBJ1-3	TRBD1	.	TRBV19	CASSPGTVGNTIYF	TGTGCCAGTAGTCCCGGGACAGTTGGAAACACCATATATTTT
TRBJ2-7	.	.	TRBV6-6	CASRLRDSYEQYF	TGTGCCAGCAGGCTCAGGGATTCCTACGAGCAGTACTTC
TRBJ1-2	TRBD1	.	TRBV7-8	CASSLAGQSNGYTF	TGTGCCAGCAGCTTAGCGGGACAGTCGAATGGCTACACCTTC
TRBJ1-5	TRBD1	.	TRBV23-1	CASTLVQDRASGIGPQHF	TGCGCCAGCACTCTTGTCCAGGACAGGGCGAGCGGTATAGGGCCCCAGCATTTT
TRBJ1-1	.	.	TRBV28	CASSSPDIISTEAFF	TGTGCCAGCAGCTCCCCAGACATAATTAGCACTGAAGCTTTCTTT
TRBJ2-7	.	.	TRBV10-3	CAISDPTGPGKYYEQYF	TGTGCCATCAGTGATCCGACAGGCCCCGGAAAATACTACGAGCAGTACTTC
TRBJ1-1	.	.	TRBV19	CASRSRGGVTEAFF	TGTGCCAGTAGGAGCCGGGGGGGGGTCACTGAAGCTTTCTTT